This T cell receptor (beta chain) was documented in a study of PD-1 and CTLA-4 blockade in melanoma. Using immunoSEQ multiplex PCR, the repertoire was profiled, and TCRdb retains in-frame clones only, with some absent. The sample has 9,000 to 13,000 clones, roughly four fifths seen once; the top ten hold approximately 32%. The CDR3 has 15 residues. Germline CDR1 and CDR2: SGHVS and FQNEAQ. With 3 bases removed from V and 4 bases from J, the gap between germline ends came to 15 bases. The V gene is TRBV7-8, the J gene TRBJ1-1; no reliable D call. This clonotype was obtained from a human donor with melanoma. The source was CD8+ T cells from peripheral blood, collected from a patient given anti-PD-1 treatment. The CDR3 here is CASSFNWGGGTEAFF. The CDR3 nucleotides are TGTGCCAGCAGCTTCAATTGGGGAGGAGGCACTGAAGCTTTCTTT.